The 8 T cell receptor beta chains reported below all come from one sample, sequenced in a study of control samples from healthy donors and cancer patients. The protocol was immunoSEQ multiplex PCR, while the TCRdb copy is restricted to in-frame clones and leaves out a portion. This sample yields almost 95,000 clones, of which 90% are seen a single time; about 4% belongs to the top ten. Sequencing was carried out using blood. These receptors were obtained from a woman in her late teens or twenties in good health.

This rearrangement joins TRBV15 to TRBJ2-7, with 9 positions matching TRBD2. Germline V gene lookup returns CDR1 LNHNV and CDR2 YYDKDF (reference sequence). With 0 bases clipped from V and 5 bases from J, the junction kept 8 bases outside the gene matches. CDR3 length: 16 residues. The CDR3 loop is CATSRDLSSGVHEQYF. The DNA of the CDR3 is TGTGCCACCAGCAGAGATTTGTCTAGCGGGGTCCACGAGCAGTACTTC.

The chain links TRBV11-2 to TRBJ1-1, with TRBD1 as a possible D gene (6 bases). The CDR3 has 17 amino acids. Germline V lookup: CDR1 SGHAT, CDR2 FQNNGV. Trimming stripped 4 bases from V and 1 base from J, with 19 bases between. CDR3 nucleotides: TGTGCCAGCAGCTCCACAGGATCAGGGGATTCGAACACTGAAGCTTTCTTT. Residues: CASSSTGSGDSNTEAFF. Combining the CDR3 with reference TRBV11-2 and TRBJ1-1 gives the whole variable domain EAGVAQSPRYKIIEKRQSVAFWCNPISGHATLYWYQQILGQGPKLLIQFQNNGVVDDSQLPKDRFSAERLKGVDSTLKIQPAKLEDSAVYLCASSSTGSGDSNTEAFFGQGTRLTVV.

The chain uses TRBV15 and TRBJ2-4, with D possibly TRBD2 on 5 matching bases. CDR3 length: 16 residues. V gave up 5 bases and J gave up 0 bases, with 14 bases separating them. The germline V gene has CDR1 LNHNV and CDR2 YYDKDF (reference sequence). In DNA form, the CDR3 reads TGTGCCACCAGCGACCGGGGTGTAATAGCCAAAAACATTCAGTACTTC. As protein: CATSDRGVIAKNIQYF.

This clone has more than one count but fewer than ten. In DNA, the CDR3 is TGTGCCAGCAGTTACGGGACACGGTCCGGGGAGCTGTTTTTT. Its translation: CASSYGTRSGELFF. The chain links TRBV6-5 to TRBJ2-2; possibly TRBD1 for D (6 bases). The CDR3 has 14 amino acids. Trimming removed 2 bases from V and 6 bases from J, with 10 bases in between. Germline loops: CDR1 MNHEY, CDR2 SVGAGI.

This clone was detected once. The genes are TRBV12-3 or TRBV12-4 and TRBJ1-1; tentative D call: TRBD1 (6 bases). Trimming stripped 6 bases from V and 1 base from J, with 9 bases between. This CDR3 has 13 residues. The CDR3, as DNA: TGTGCCAGCAGACAGGGTTGGAACACTGAAGCTTTCTTT. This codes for CASRQGWNTEAFF.

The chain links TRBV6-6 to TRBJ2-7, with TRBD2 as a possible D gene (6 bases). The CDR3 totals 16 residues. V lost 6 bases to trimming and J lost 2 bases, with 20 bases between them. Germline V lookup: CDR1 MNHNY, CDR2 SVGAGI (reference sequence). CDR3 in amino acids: CASRVGVPGVTYEQYF. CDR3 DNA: TGTGCCAGCAGGGTCGGGGTTCCGGGGGTCACCTACGAGCAGTACTTC.

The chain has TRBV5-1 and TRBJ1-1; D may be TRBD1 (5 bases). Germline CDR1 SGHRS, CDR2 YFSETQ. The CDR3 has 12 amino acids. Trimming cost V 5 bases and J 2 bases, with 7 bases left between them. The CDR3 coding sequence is TGCGCCAGCAGACAGGACAACACTGAAGCTTTCTTT. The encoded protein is CASRQDNTEAFF. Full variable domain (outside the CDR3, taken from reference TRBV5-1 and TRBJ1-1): KAGVTQTPRYLIKTRGQQVTLSCSPISGHRSVSWYQQTPGQGLQFLFEYFSETQRNKGNFPGRFSGRQFSNSRSEMNVSTLELGDSALYLCASRQDNTEAFFGQGTRLTVV.

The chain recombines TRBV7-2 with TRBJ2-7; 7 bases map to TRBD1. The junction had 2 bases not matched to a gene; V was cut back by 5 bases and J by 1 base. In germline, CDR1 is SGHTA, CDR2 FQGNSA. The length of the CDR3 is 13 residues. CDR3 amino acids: CASSPGQSYEQYF. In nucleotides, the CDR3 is TGTGCCAGCAGCCCGGGACAGTCCTACGAGCAGTACTTC.